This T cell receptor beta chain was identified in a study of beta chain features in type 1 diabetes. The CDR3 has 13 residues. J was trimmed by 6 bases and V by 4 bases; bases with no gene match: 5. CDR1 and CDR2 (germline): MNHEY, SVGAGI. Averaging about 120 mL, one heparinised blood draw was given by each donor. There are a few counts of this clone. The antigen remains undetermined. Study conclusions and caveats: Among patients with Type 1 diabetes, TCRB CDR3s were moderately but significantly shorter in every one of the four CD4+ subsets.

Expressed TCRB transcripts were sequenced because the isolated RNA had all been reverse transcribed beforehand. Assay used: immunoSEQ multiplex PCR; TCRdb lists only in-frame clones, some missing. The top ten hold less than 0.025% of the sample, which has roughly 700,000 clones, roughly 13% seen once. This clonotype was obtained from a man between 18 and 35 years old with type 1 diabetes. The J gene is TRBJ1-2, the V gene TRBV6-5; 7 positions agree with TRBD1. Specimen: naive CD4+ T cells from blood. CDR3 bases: TGTGCCAGCAGTTTCACAGGGGCCAATGGCTACACCTTC. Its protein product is CASSFTGANGYTF.